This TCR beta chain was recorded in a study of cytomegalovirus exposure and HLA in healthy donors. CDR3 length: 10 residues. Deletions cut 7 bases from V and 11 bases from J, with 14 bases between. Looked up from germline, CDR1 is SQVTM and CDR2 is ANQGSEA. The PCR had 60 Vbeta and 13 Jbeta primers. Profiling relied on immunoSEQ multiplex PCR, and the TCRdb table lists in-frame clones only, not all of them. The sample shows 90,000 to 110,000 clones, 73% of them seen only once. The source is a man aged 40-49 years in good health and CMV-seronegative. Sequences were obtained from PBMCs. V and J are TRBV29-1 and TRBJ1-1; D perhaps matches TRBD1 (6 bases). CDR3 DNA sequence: TGCAGCGCCAAGGACAGTCCCGCTTTCTTT. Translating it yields CSAKDSPAFF.